This T cell receptor beta chain was sequenced during a study of a mutant IDH1 vaccine in newly diagnosed glioma. Turning to the study itself: Mean patient age was approximately 40 years; around 60% were male and 37.5% female. Most patients had radiochemotherapy with temozolomide before enrollment; others had one alone.

Points from the study as a whole: A vaccine-induced immune response developed in roughly 93% of the patients.

CDR1 is SGHVS, CDR2 FNYEAQ, per germline. The length of the CDR3 is 16 residues. The trim removed 4 bases at V and 1 base at J, leaving 1 base unmatched. The repertoire was sequenced with immunoSEQ multiplex PCR; TCRdb's copy has only in-frame clones and lacks some. The sample consists of 15,000 or so clones, roughly 80% of them appearing once. As to time point: baseline, week 1 (first vaccination visit). Treatment reported: pre-vaccination baseline after standard-of-care therapy. Diagnosis in the donors showed new WHO grade 3 or 4 astrocytomas that were IDH1-mutant and ATRX-lost. As to this clone: Its antigen is unidentified.

This sequence was found in a man in his forties or fifties with glioma. The sequencing here drew on PBMCs, taken from a glioma patient treated with radiotherapy, temozolomide or both. J is TRBJ2-2 and V is TRBV7-6; 12 positions match TRBD2. CDR3 sequence reads: CASSSLAGGNTGELFF. DNA of the CDR3: TGTGCCAGCAGCTCACTAGCGGGAGGGAACACCGGGGAGCTGTTTTTT.